This T cell receptor (beta chain) was documented in a study of cytomegalovirus exposure and HLA in healthy donors. Whole-study results and caveats: Specificity for CMV antigens was confirmed in vitro for a few of the CMV-associated chains. Presence/absence analyses rested on an assumption that sequencing depth was roughly uniform across donors. Reported performance of the classifier showed diagnosis of cytomegalovirus status with high specificity and sensitivity.

Germline-derived CDR1 and CDR2 are MNHNS and SASEGT. V lost 7 bases to trimming and J lost 0 bases, with 13 bases between them. The CDR3 has 15 amino acids. In the PCR, 60 Vbeta and 13 Jbeta primers were used. Repertoires were generated with immunoSEQ multiplex PCR, while TCRdb's copy carries only in-frame clones and drops some. The data hold 55,000 to 75,000 clones, with approximately 75% observed a single time. In regard to this clone: Its antigen is unknown.

The sequenced material came from PBMCs. The receptor was isolated from a man under 40 in good health and CMV-seropositive. The rearrangement uses TRBV6-1 and TRBJ1-5, with D maybe TRBD1 (6 bases). CDR3 bases: TGTGCCAGCAACCACATACAGGGTAGCAATCAGCCCCAGCATTTT. Its protein is CASNHIQGSNQPQHF.